Sequencing of this T cell receptor beta chain was carried out in a study of graft-versus-host responses after intestinal transplantation. Study context: Transplant types were multivisceral, liver-intestinal, or isolated intestinal. Each recipient received anti-thymocyte globulin induction, then tacrolimus and steroids for about 3 years.

Germline CDR1 is SGHNT and CDR2 is YYREEE (reference sequence). CDR3 length: 14 residues. V was clipped by 5 bases and J by 4 bases, with 15 bases between them. To note about this clone: What it recognizes is unknown.

Profiling relied on immunoSEQ multiplex PCR, and the TCRdb table lists in-frame clones only, not all of them. This sample has approximately 85,000 clones, with approximately 90% found just once. Study-level findings and limits: Maximum circulating GvH clone levels tracked with early post-transplant HvG decreases. GvH clones detected in recipient marrow included some appearing first in ileum or blood.

The chain joins TRBV5-4 to TRBJ1-2; D perhaps matches TRBD1 (5 bases). This TCR was recovered from a human donor who was the organ donor for an intestinal transplant. The source was unstimulated CD8+ T cells sorted from spleen or lymph node cells, collected before transplant. CDR3 bases: TGTGCCAGCAGAGTCGTCGGGGCAGGCTATGGCTACACCTTC. Residues: CASRVVGAGYGYTF.